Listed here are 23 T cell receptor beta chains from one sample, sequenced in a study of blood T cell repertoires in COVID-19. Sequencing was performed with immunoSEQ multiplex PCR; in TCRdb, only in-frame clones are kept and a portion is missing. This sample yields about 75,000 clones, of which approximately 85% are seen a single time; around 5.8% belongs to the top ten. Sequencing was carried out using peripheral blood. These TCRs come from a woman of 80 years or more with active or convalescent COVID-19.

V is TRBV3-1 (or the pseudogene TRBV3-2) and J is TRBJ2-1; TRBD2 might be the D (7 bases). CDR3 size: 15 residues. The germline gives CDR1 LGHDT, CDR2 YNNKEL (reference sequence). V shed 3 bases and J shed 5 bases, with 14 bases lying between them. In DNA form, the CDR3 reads TGTGCCAGCAGCCATTCAGGGGAGGGGAACAATGAGCAGTTCTTC. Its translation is CASSHSGEGNNEQFF.

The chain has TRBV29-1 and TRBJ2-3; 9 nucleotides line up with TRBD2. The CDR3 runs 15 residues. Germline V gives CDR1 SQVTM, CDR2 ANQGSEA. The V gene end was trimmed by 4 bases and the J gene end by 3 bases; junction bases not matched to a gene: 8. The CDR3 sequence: CSVVWGLAGTDTQYF. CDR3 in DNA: TGCAGCGTTGTCTGGGGGCTAGCGGGAACAGATACGCAGTATTTT.

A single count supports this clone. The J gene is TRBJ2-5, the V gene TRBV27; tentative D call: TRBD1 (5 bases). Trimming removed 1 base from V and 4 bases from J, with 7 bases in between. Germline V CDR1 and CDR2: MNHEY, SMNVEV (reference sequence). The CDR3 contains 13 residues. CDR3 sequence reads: CASSLFQGETQYF. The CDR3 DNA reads TGTGCCAGCAGTTTATTTCAGGGAGAGACCCAGTACTTC.

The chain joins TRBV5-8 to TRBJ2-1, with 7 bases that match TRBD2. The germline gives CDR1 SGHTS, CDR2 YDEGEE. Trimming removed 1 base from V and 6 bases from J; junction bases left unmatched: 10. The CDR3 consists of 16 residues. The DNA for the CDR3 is TGTGCCAGCAGCTTGCGCGGGAGCGTTCAGGGCAATGAGCAGTTCTTC. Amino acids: CASSLRGSVQGNEQFF.

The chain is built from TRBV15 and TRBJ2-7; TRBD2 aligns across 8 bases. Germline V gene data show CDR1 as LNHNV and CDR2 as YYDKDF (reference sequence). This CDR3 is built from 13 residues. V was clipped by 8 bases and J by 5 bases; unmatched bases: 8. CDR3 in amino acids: CATRGGLEDEQYF. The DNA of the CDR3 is TGTGCCACCCGGGGGGGGCTAGAGGACGAGCAGTACTTC.

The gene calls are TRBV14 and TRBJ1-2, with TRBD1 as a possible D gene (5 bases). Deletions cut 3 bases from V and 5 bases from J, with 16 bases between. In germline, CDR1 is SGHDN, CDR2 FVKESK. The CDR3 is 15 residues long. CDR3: CASSHLGGSYYGYTF. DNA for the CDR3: TGTGCCAGCAGCCACTTGGGGGGAAGCTATTATGGCTACACCTTC.

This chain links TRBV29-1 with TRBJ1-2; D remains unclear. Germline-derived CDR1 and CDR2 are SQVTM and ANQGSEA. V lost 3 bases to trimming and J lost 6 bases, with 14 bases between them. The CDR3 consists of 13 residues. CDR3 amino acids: CSVELLGRDGYTF. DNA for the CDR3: TGCAGCGTTGAGCTTTTGGGGAGGGATGGCTACACCTTC.

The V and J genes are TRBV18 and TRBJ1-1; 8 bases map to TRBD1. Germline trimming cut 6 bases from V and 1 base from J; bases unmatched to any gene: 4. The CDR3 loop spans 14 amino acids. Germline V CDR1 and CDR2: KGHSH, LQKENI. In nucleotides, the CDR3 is TGTGCCAGCTCCGACAGGGGCCAGAACACTGAAGCTTTCTTT. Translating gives CASSDRGQNTEAFF.

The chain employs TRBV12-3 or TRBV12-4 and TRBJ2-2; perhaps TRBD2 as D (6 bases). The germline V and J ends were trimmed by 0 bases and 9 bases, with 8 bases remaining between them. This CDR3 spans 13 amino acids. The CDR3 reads CASSLAGGRELFF. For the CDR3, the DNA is TGTGCCAGCAGTTTAGCAGGAGGGAGGGAGCTGTTTTTT.

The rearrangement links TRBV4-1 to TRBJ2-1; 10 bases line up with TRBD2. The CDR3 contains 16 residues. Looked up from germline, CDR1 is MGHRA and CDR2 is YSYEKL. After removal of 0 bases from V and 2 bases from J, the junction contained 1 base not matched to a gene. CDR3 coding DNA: TGCGCCAGCAGCCAAGAACTAGCGGGGACCTACAATGAGCAGTTCTTC. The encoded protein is CASSQELAGTYNEQFF.

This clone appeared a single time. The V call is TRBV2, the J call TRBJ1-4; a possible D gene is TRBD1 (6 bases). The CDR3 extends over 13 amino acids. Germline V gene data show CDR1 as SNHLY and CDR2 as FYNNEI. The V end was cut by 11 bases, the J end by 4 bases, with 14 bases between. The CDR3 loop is CAGQTFRNEKLFF. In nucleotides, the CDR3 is TGTGCCGGACAGACGTTCCGTAATGAAAAACTGTTTTTT.

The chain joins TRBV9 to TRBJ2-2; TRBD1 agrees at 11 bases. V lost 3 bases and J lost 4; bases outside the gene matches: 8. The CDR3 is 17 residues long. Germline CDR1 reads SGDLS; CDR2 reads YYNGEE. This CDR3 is CASSGVPGTGGTGELFF. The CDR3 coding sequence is TGTGCCAGCAGCGGGGTCCCGGGGACAGGGGGCACCGGGGAGCTGTTTTTT.

CDR3 sequence reads: CASSLYSGGQPQHF. DNA of the CDR3: TGTGCCAGCAGCTTATATTCAGGGGGTCAGCCCCAGCATTTT. The gene calls are TRBV5-8 and TRBJ1-5; 7 bases match TRBD1. The J segment lost 6 bases and the V segment lost 2 bases, leaving 5 bases of the junction unmatched. CDR3 length: 14 amino acids. Germline V CDR1 and CDR2: SGHTS, YDEGEE. The full variable domain, rest sourced from reference TRBV5-8 and TRBJ1-5, is EAGVTQSPTHLIKTRGQQATLRCSPISGHTSVYWYQQALGLGLQFLLWYDEGEERNRGNFPPRFSGRQFPNYSSELNVNALELEDSALYLCASSLYSGGQPQHFGDGTRLSIL.

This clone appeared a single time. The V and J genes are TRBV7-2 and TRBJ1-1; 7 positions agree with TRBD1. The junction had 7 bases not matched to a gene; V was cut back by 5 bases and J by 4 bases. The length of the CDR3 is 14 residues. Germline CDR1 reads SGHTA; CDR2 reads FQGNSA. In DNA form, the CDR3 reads TGTGCCAGCAGCCTCGACAGGGCGAGCACTGAAGCTTTCTTT. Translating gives CASSLDRASTEAFF.

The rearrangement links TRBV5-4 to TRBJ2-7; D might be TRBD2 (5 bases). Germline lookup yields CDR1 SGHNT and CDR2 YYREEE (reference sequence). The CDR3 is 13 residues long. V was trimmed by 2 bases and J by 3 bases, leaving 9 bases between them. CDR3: CASSFSGNYEQYF. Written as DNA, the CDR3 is TGTGCCAGCAGCTTCAGCGGCAACTACGAGCAGTACTTC.

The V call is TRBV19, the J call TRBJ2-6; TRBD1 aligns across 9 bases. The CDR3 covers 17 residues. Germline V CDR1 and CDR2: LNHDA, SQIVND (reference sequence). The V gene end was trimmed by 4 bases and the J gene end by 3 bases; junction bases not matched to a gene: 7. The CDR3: CASSSDRGFGGANVLTF. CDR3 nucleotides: TGTGCCAGTAGTAGCGACAGGGGGTTTGGTGGGGCCAACGTCCTGACTTTC.

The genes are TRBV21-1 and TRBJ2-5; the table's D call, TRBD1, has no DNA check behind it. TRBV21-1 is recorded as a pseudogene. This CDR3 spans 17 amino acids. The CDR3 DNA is TGTGCCAGCAGCACGAACCCTCCGGGACAGGGAGGAGAGACCCAGTACTTC. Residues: CASSTNPPGQGGETQYF.

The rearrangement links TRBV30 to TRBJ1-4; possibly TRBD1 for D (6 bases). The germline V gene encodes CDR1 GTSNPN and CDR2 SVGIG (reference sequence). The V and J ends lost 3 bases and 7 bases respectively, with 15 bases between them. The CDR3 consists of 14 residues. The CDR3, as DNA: TGTGCCTGGAGCGAGGGGGTAGGGGGTGAAAAACTGTTTTTT. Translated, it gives CAWSEGVGGEKLFF.

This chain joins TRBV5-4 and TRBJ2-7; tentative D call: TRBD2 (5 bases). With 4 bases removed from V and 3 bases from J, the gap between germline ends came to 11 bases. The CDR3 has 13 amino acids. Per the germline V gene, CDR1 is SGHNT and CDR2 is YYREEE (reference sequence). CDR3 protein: CASSNGNLYEQYF. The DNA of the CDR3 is TGTGCCAGCAGCAACGGGAACCTCTACGAGCAGTACTTC.

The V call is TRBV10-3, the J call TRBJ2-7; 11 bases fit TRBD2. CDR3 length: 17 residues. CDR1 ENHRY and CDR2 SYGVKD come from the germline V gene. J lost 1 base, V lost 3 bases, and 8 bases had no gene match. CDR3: CAISEGGGTSGSYEQYF. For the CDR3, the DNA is TGTGCCATCAGTGAAGGAGGAGGGACTAGCGGTTCCTACGAGCAGTACTTC.

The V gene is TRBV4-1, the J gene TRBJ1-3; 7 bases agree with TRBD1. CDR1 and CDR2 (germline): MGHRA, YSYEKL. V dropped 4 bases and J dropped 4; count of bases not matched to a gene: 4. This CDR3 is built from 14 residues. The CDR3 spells CASSPTGAGNTIYF. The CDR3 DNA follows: TGCGCCAGCAGCCCTACAGGGGCGGGAAACACCATATATTTT.

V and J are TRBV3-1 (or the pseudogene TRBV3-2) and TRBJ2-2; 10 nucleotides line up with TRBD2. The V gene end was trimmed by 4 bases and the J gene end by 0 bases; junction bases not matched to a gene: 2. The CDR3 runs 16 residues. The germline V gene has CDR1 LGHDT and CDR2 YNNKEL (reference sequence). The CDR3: CASSLSGGANTGELFF. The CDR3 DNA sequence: TGTGCCAGCAGCCTCAGCGGGGGGGCGAACACCGGGGAGCTGTTTTTT.

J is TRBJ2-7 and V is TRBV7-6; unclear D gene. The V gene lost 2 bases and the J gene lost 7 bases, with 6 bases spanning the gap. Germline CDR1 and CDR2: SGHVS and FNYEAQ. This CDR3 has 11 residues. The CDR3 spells CASSLNTEQYF. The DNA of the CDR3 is TGTGCCAGCAGCTTAAATACTGAGCAGTACTTC.